This T cell receptor beta chain was sequenced for a study of T cell responses to AZD1222 COVID-19 vaccine. About the research overall: Samples with a second dose at about 4 or about 12 weeks were pooled together. General study findings and limits: Most donors were white British, females outnumbered males, and clonal diversity was possibly underestimated. Repertoire sampling occurred only after the peak T cell response.

The table came from immunoSEQ multiplex PCR; TCRdb's copy has only in-frame clones and leaves some out. The sample yields under 140,000 clones, nearly 90% seen once. The CDR3 contains 14 residues. CDR1 and CDR2 (germline): MNHEY, SMNVEV (reference sequence). V was trimmed by 4 bases and J by 5 bases, leaving 15 bases between them. On this clone itself: As yet, its antigen is unknown.

This receptor was taken from an adult in good health. The V call is TRBV27, the J call TRBJ2-7, with D perhaps matching TRBD2 (6 bases). The specimen was peripheral blood, collected on day 0 of AZD1222 vaccination. CDR3 DNA: TGTGCCAGCAGTTCTACGGGAGAGAGCAACGAGCAGTACTTC. Translated, it gives CASSSTGESNEQYF.